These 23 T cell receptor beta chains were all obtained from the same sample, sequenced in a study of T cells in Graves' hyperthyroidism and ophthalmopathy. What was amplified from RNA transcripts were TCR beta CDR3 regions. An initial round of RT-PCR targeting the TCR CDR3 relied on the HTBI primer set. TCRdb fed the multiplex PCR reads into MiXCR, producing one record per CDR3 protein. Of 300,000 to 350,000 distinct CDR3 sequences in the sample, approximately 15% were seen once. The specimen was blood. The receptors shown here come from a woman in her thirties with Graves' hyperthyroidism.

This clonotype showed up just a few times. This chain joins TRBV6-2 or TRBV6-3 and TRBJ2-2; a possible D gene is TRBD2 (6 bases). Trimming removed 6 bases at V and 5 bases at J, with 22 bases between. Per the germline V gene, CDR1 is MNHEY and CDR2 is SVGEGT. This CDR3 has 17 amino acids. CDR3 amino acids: CASSQGDGGPRTGELFF. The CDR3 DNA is TGTGCCAGCAGCCAAGGGGATGGAGGGCCAAGGACCGGGGAGCTGTTTTTT.

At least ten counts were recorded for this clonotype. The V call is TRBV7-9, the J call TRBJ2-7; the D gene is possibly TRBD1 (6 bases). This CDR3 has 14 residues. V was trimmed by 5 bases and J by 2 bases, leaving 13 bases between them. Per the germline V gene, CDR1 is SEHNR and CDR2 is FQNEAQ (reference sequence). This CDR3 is CASSPGQYTYEQYF. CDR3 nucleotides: TGTGCCAGCAGCCCAGGACAGTACACCTACGAGCAGTACTTC.

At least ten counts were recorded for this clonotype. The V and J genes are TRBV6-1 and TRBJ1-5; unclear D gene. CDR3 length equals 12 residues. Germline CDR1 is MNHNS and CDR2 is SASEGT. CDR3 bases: TGTGGGACTCAGGATAGCAATCAGCCCCAGCATTTT. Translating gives CGTQDSNQPQHF.

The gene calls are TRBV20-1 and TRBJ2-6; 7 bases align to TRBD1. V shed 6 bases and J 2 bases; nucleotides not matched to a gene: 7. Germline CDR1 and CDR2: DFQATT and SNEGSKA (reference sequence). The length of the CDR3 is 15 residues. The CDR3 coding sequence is TGCAGTGCCAAAGGACAGGCCCCTGGGGCCAACGTCCTGACTTTC. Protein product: CSAKGQAPGANVLTF.

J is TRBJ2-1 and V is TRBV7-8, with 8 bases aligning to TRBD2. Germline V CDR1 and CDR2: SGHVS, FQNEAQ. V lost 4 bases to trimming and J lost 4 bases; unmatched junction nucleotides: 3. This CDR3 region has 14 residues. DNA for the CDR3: TGTGCCAGCAGCTCGGGAGGGCAGTACAATGAGCAGTTCTTC. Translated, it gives CASSSGGQYNEQFF.

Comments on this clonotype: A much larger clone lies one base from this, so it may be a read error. CDR3 nucleotides: TGTGCCAGCAGCGTAGGACAGGGGTACTACGAGCAGTACTTC. Translation gives CASSVGQGYYEQYF. The chain is built from TRBV7-2 and TRBJ2-7; TRBD1 matches 9 bases. Germline lookup yields CDR1 SGHTA and CDR2 FQGNSA. J lost 3 bases, V lost 5 bases, and 5 bases had no gene match. The CDR3 has 14 residues. The whole variable domain, filled in from reference TRBV7-2 and TRBJ2-7, reads GAGVSQSPSNKVTEKGKDVELRCDPISGHTALYWYRQSLGQGLEFLIYFQGNSAPDKSGLPSDRFSAERTGGSVSTLTIQRTQQEDSAVYLCASSVGQGYYEQYFGPGTRLTVT.

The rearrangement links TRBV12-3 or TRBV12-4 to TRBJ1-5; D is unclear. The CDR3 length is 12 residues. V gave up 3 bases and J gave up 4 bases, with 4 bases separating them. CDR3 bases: TGTGCCAGCAGTTTTGAGAATCAGCCCCAGCATTTT. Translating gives CASSFENQPQHF.

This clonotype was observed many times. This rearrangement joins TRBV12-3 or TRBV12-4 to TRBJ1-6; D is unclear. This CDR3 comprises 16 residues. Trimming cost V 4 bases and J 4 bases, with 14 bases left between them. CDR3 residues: CASSSSIARYNSPLHF. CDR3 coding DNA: TGTGCCAGCAGTTCCTCCATCGCCCGATATAATTCACCCCTCCACTTT.

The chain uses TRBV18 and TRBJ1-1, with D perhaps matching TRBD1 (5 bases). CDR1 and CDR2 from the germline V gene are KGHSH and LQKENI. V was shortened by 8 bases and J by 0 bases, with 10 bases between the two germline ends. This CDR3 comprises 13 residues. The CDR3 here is CASRDSLNTEAFF. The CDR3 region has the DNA TGTGCCAGCAGAGACAGCCTGAACACTGAAGCTTTCTTT. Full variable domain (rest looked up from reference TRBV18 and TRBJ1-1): NAGVMQNPRHLVRRRGQEARLRCSPMKGHSHVYWYRQLPEEGLKFMVYLQKENIIDESGMPKERFSAEFPKEGPSILRIQQVVRGDSAAYFCASRDSLNTEAFFGQGTRLTVV.

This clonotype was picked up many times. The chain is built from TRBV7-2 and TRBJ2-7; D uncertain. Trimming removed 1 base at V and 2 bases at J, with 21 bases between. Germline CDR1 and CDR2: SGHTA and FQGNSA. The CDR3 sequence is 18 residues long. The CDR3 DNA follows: TGTGCCAGCAGCTTAGAAAGAGTTTCTAGGACCTCGACCTACGAGCAGTACTTC. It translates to CASSLERVSRTSTYEQYF. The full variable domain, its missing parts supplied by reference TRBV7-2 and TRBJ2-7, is GAGVSQSPSNKVTEKGKDVELRCDPISGHTALYWYRQSLGQGLEFLIYFQGNSAPDKSGLPSDRFSAERTGGSVSTLTIQRTQQEDSAVYLCASSLERVSRTSTYEQYFGPGTRLTVT.

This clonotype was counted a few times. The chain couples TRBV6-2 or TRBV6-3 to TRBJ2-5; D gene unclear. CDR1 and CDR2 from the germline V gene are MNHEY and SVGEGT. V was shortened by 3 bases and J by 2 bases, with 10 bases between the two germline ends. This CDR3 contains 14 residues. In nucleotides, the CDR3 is TGTGCCAGCAGTTATTCGGCAGGACAAGAGACCCAGTACTTC. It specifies CASSYSAGQETQYF.

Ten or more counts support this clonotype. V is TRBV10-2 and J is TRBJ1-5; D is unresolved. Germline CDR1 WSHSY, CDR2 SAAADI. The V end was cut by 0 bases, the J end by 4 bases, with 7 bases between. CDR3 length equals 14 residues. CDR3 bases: TGCGCCAGCAGTGAGTCAGGGTTAAATCAGCCCCAGCATTTT. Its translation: CASSESGLNQPQHF.

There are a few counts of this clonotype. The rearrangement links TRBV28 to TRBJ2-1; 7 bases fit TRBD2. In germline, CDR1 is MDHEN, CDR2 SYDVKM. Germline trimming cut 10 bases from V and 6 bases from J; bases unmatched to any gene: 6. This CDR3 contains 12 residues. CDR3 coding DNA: TGTGCCACCCCGACTAGCCGCAATGAGCAGTTCTTC. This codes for CATPTSRNEQFF.

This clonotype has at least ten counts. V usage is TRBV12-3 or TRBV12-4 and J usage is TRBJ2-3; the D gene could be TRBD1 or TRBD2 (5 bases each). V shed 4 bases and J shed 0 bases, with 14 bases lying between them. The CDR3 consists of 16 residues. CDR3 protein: CASSSQGRLSTDTQYF. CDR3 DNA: TGTGCCAGCAGTTCCCAGGGACGACTGAGCACAGATACGCAGTATTTT.

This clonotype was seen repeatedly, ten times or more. CDR3 in amino acids: CASSDEVGASNEQFF. The CDR3 DNA is TGTGCCAGCAGTGACGAGGTGGGAGCAAGTAATGAGCAGTTCTTC. V gene TRBV6-1 combines with J gene TRBJ2-1; D might be TRBD2 (5 bases). CDR3 length: 15 amino acids. CDR1 and CDR2 (germline): MNHNS, SASEGT. V was shortened by 3 bases and J by 7 bases, with 16 bases between the two germline ends.

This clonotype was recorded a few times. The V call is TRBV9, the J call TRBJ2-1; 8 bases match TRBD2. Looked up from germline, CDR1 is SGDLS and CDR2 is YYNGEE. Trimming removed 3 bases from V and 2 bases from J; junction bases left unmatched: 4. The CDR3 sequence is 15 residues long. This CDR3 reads CASSAPGLAYNEQFF. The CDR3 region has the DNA TGTGCCAGCAGCGCCCCGGGACTAGCCTACAATGAGCAGTTCTTC.

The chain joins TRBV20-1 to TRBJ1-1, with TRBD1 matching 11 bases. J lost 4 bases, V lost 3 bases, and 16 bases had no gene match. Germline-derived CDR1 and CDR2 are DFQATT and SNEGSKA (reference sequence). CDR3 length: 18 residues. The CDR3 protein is CSASSGDRGSGRGTEAFF. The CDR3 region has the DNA TGCAGTGCTAGTTCCGGGGACAGGGGGTCGGGACGGGGCACTGAAGCTTTCTTT.

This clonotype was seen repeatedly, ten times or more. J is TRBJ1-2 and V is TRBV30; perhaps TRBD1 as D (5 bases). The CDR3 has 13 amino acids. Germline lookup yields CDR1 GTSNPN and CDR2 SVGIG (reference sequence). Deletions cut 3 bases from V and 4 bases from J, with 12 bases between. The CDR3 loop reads CAWRRWGSYGYTF. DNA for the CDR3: TGTGCCTGGAGGCGATGGGGGTCCTATGGCTACACCTTC.

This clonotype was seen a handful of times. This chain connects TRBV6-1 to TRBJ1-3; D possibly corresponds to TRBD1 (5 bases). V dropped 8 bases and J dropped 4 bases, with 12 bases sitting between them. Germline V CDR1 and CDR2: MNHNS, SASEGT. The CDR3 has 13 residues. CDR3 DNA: TGTGCCAGCGCCACTAACAGGGGAAACACCATATATTTT. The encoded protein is CASATNRGNTIYF.

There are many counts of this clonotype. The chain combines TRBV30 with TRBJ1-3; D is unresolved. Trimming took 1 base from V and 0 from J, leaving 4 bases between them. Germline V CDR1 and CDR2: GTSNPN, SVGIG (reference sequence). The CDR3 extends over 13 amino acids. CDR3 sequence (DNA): TGTGCCTGGAGTGGTGGCTCTGGAAACACCATATATTTT. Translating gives CAWSGGSGNTIYF.

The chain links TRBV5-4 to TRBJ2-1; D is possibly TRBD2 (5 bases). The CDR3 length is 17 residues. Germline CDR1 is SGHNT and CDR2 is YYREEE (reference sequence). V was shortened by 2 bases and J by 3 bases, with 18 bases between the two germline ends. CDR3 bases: TGTGCCAGCAGCTTTCTAAGTCGGAGGAAGGGCTACAATGAGCAGTTCTTC. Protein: CASSFLSRRKGYNEQFF.

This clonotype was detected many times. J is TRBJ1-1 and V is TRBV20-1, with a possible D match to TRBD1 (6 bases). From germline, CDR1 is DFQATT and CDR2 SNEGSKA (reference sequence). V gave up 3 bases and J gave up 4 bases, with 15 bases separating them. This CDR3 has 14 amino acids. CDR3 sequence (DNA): TGCAGTGCTAGTCGCCGGGGGGCAGGCACTGAAGCTTTCTTT. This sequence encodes CSASRRGAGTEAFF.

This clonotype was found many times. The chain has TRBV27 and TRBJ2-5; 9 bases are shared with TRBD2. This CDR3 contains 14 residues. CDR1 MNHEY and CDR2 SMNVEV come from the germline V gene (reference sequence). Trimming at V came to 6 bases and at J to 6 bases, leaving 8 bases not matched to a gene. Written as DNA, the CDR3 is TGTGCCAGCAGCCCTAGCGGGAAGGCGAAGACCCAGTACTTC. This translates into CASSPSGKAKTQYF.